This T cell receptor beta chain derives from a study of blood T cell repertoires in COVID-19. Across the study: The samples span acute and convalescent COVID-19 from the United States, Italy and Spain.

The CDR3 sequence is 17 residues long. V was clipped by 0 bases and J by 0 bases, with 11 bases between them. Per the study methods: Nucleated cell number was recorded as an estimate derived from reference gene primer amplification. Sequenced by immunoSEQ multiplex PCR; TCRdb stores in-frame clones only, minus some. V, J and clone size were drawn from that table, and D and trimming were deduced from the DNA. The table lists 95,000 to 110,000 clones, around 80% of them singletons. V and J are TRBV23-1 and TRBJ2-2; a weak D match, TRBD2 (5 bases). TRBV23-1 qualifies as an ORF whose function is uncertain. The sample taken for sequencing was peripheral blood. The origin of this receptor is a man in his 70s with acute or convalescent COVID-19. Here the CDR3 DNA reads TGCGCCAGCAGTCAATCGAGCGGACCGGCGAACACCGGGGAGCTGTTTTTT. Translation gives CASSQSSGPANTGELFF.